This T cell receptor (beta chain) was retrieved from a study of blood T cell repertoires in COVID-19. Study background: From the United States, Italy and Spain came samples of acute and convalescent COVID-19. PBMCs, B-cell-depleted T cells, or T cells were the source of the cDNA or gDNA that made up the material.

Original methodology: Estimation of nucleated cell counts was performed using reference gene primer amplification. TCRdb's table, derived via immunoSEQ multiplex PCR, lists solely in-frame clones and lacks some. V and J calls and clone size are copied from that table; D and trimming were computed from the DNA. The sample lists 30,000 to 35,000 clones; 88% were seen once. Germline loops: CDR1 SGHNT, CDR2 YYREEE (reference sequence). This CDR3 is built from 16 residues. The junction had 7 bases not matched to a gene; V was cut back by 0 bases and J by 5 bases. One Seattle source followed patients from active infection through their disease course.

This TCR came from a man aged 60 to 75 with COVID-19, enrolled during active disease. The sample was peripheral blood. The chain has TRBV5-4 and TRBJ2-1; 8 bases are a match to TRBD2. CDR3 sequence reads: CASSLGAGGDNNEQFF. The CDR3, as DNA: TGTGCCAGCAGCTTGGGGGCGGGAGGTGACAACAATGAGCAGTTCTTC. Supplemented by reference TRBV5-4 and TRBJ2-1, the full variable domain reads ETGVTQSPTHLIKTRGQQVTLRCSSQSGHNTVSWYQQALGQGPQFIFQYYREEENGRGNFPPRFSGLQFPNYSSELNVNALELDDSALYLCASSLGAGGDNNEQFFGPGTRLTVL.